Listed below are T cell receptor beta chains from one sample, sequenced in a study of tumor-infiltrating lymphocytes in primary liver carcinoma. MiXCR was run by TCRdb on the multiplex PCR reads, yielding one entry per CDR3 protein. The repertoire holds 100,000 or so distinct CDR3 sequences, 55% to 70% seen once, with around 8.8% in the top ten. Material for sequencing was liver tumor tissue from sampling region 5. These receptors originate from a woman in her sixties with primary liver carcinoma and hepatitis B virus infection. Both conserved end residues are part of each CDR3. The D gene is left open where the match is weak. Not every row has a clone size; where given, it reads once, few, many or a size class.

j_gene	len	abundance	v_gene	d_gene	CDR3aa	CDR3nt
TRBJ2-1	13	NA	TRBV11-3	NA	CASSLRDSNGHFF	TGTGCCAGCAGCTTAAGAGACAGCAATGGGCACTTCTTC
TRBJ2-3	17	NA	TRBV11-2	TRBD2	CGSSIEGLTYTSDTQYF	TGTGGCAGCAGCATAGAGGGACTAACGTACACGTCAGATACGCAGTATTTT
TRBJ2-7	18	few	TRBV28	TRBD2	CASSSRFFGLAGAYEQYF	TGTGCCAGCAGCTCCCGGTTTTTTGGACTAGCGGGAGCCTACGAGCAGTACTTC
TRBJ2-5	15	once	TRBV24-1	TRBD2	CITSDLAGDSETQYF	TGTATCACCAGTGATTTGGCGGGAGACTCAGAGACCCAGTACTTC
TRBJ2-6	17	many	TRBV7-8	TRBD2	CASSISGARPGANVLTF	TGTGCCAGCAGTATTAGCGGGGCCAGGCCTGGGGCCAACGTCCTGACTTTC
TRBJ1-2	13	many	TRBV13	NA	CASSSTSNYGYTF	TGTGCCAGCAGCTCGACGAGCAACTATGGCTACACCTTC
TRBJ2-7	17	NA	TRBV6-2/TRBV6-3	NA	CASSVGTEESFLSGQYF	TGTGCCAGCAGTGTGGGGACGGAGGAGTCGTTTCTTTCCGGGCAGTACTTC
TRBJ1-2	15	few	TRBV7-9	NA	CASSRGTASALGYTF	TGTGCCAGCAGCAGGGGGACCGCAAGCGCCCTTGGCTACACCTTC
TRBJ2-1	17	NA	TRBV11-3	NA	CASSLGFGGLSYNGQFF	TGTGCCAGCAGCTTAGGATTCGGCGGACTTTCCTACAATGGGCAGTTCTTC
TRBJ1-2	14	NA	TRBV11-3	NA	CASSLATILGGYTF	TGTGCTAGCAGCTTAGCGACGATTCTTGGTGGCTACACCTTC
TRBJ2-7	15	NA	TRBV7-2	TRBD2	CASNEREDGAYEQYF	TGTGCCAGCAACGAACGGGAGGACGGGGCCTACGAGCAGTACTTC
TRBJ1-5	16	many	TRBV6-6	NA	CASSYGGSFSNQPQHF	TGTGCCAGCAGTTACGGCGGAAGCTTTAGCAATCAGCCCCAGCATTTT
TRBJ2-2	9	NA	TRBV4-2	NA	CGNTRELFF	TGTGGGAACACTCGGGAGCTGTTTTTT
TRBJ2-3	17	NA	TRBV11-2	NA	CASSLVMGRRSTDTQYF	TGTGCCAGCAGCTTAGTAATGGGGAGAAGGAGTACAGATACACAGTATTTT
TRBJ2-7	17	once	TRBV30	TRBD2	CAWSVGLASYLGDEQHF	TGTGCCTGGAGTGTGGGACTAGCGTCTTATTTAGGGGACGAGCAGCACTTC
TRBJ2-1	14	many	TRBV5-8	TRBD2	CASSPGLARNEQFF	TGTGCCAGCAGCCCCGGACTAGCGAGGAATGAGCAGTTCTTC
TRBJ2-2	15	NA	TRBV4-2	TRBD1	CASSSIGGRTGELFF	TGTGCCAGCAGCTCGATAGGGGGCCGAACCGGGGAGCTGTTTTTT
TRBJ2-7	14	NA	TRBV14	NA	CGSSRAGIGNEQYF	TGTGGCAGCAGCCGAGCAGGGATAGGGAACGAGCAGTACTTC
TRBJ2-3	16	many	TRBV6-1	TRBD2	CASSGRGGRQVYTQYF	TGTGCCAGCAGTGGGAGGGGCGGGAGGCAGGTATATACGCAGTATTTT
TRBJ2-1	17	NA	TRBV11-2	TRBD2	CAGCRRLAGGPGDEQFF	TGTGCAGGCTGCAGGAGACTAGCGGGAGGGCCGGGGGATGAGCAGTTCTTC
TRBJ2-1	15	NA	TRBV11-2	TRBD2	CACSWASGFNNEQFF	TGTGCCTGCAGCTGGGCTAGCGGGTTTAACAATGAACAATTCTTC
TRBJ2-1	13	many	TRBV29-1	TRBD1	CSVKDRVGNEQFF	TGCAGCGTTAAGGACAGGGTGGGGAATGAGCAGTTCTTC
TRBJ2-3	17	NA	TRBV4-2	TRBD2	CTSSQTGSGGVTDTQYF	TGTACCAGCAGCCAAACTGGGAGCGGGGGGGTCACAGATACGCAGTATTTT
TRBJ2-5	15	NA	TRBV11-2	NA	CASSLSTAGGETRYF	TGTGCCAGCAGTTTAAGCACAGCCGGGGGAGAGACCCGGTACTTC
TRBJ1-3	13	once	TRBV4-1	NA	CASSQIRGNTIYF	TGCGCGAGCAGCCAAATCAGGGGAAACACCATATATTTT
TRBJ2-6	18	NA	TRBV5-4	NA	CASSLGLVGGAGANVLTF	TGCGCCAGCAGCTTGGGCCTAGTGGGAGGAGCTGGGGCCAACGTCCTGACTTTC
TRBJ2-1	15	NA	TRBV6-1	NA	CASESGFPYYNEQFF	TGTGCCAGCGAATCTGGGTTTCCCTACTACAATGAGCAATTCTTC
TRBJ2-1	16	once	TRBV4-1	NA	CASSQDAGLLGNEQLF	TGCGCCAGCAGCCAAGATGCCGGACTTTTAGGCAATGAGCAGCTATTC
TRBJ2-5	16	once	TRBV11-2	NA	CVSSPYGGRTQETQYF	TGTGTCAGCAGCCCCTATGGTGGGAGAACACAAGAGACACAGTACTTC
TRBJ2-7	14	NA	TRBV28	NA	CASSLAGTTYEQYF	TGTGCCAGCAGTTTGGCCGGGACCACCTACGAGCAGTACTTC
TRBJ2-2	14	many	TRBV28	NA	CASSGTANTGELFF	TGTGCCAGCAGTGGGACCGCGAACACCGGGGAGCTGTTTTTT
TRBJ2-1	20	medium-sized	TRBV6-1	TRBD2	CASSLRTSGTKLASYNEQFF	TGTGCCAGCAGCCTCCGGACTAGCGGGACGAAACTCGCCTCCTACAATGAGCAGTTCTTC
TRBJ1-6	16	NA	TRBV20-1	NA	CSARVWGRIRDSPLHF	TGCAGTGCTAGAGTTTGGGGGCGGATAAGAGATTCACCCCTCCACTTT